This entry features one T cell receptor (beta chain) sequence. Its antigen remains unidentified. Trimming left V 7 bases short and J 2 bases short, with 10 bases between. Looked up from germline, CDR1 is SNHLY and CDR2 is FYNNEI. The CDR3 contains 13 residues. This sample stems from a study of shared clonotypes between healthy human individuals. Broader study findings: Donor scarcity curtailed the genetic and exposure-history diversity represented herein.

Some clones are missing from TCRdb's copy, which holds only in-frame ones; the method was immunoSEQ multiplex PCR. The sample yields 950,000 to 1,100,000 clones, roughly 80% seen once. The sequencing sample was made of memory CD4+ T cells sorted from blood. The subset is: CD45RA-negative fraction. This TCR derives from a man aged 18 to 29 in good health. J is TRBJ2-3 and V is TRBV2; weak D call: TRBD1 (5 bases). The CDR3 region has the DNA TGTGCCAGCACCGACAGAGTCACAGATACGCAGTATTTT. As protein: CASTDRVTDTQYF.